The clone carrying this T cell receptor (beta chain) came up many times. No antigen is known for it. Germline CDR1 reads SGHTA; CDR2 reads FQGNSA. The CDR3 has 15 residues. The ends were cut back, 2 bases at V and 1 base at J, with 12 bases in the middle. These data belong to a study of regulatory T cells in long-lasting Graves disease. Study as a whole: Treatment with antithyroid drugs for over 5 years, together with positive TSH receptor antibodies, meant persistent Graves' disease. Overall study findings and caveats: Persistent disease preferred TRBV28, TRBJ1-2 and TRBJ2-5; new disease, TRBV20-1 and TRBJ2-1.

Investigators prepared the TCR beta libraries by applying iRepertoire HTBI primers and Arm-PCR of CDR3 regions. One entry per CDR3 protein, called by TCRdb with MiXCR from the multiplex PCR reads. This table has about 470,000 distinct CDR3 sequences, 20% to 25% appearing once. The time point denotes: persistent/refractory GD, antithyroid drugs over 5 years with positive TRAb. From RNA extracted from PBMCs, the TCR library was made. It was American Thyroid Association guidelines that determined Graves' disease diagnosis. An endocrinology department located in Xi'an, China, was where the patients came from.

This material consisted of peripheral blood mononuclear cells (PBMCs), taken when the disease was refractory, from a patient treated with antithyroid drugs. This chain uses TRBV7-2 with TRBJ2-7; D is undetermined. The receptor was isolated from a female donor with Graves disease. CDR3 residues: CASSLLSSRSYEQYF. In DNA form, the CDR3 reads TGTGCCAGCAGCTTACTTAGTAGTCGGTCCTACGAGCAGTACTTC. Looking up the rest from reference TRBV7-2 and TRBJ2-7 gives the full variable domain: GAGVSQSPSNKVTEKGKDVELRCDPISGHTALYWYRQSLGQGLEFLIYFQGNSAPDKSGLPSDRFSAERTGGSVSTLTIQRTQQEDSAVYLCASSLLSSRSYEQYFGPGTRLTVT.